The present T cell receptor beta chain was sequenced within a study of T cell repertoires in cytomegalovirus infection. V lost 1 base, J lost 5 bases, and 15 bases stayed unmatched. Germline V gene data show CDR1 as SGHTA and CDR2 as FQGNSA. This CDR3 comprises 19 residues. This clonotype has a count of ten or more. Its cognate antigen is unknown. One entry per CDR3 protein results from TCRdb running MiXCR on the reads. Counted here are some 500,000 distinct CDR3 sequences, about 33% occurring once; the ten biggest clones make up 15% to 20%. This specimen was cultured PBMCs, taken from culture after CMV antigen stimulation. V and J are TRBV7-2 and TRBJ2-3; 10 nucleotides agree with TRBD2. The source of this sequence is a human donor in good health (CMV status not recorded). Some clones in this sample may be carry-over from other donors' samples. The chain's CDR3 is CASSLDLWVSGRSGDTQYF. The CDR3 DNA sequence: TGTGCCAGCAGCTTAGATTTGTGGGTTAGCGGGAGGTCCGGAGATACGCAGTATTTT. The full variable domain, with the rest looked up from reference TRBV7-2 and TRBJ2-3, is GAGVSQSPSNKVTEKGKDVELRCDPISGHTALYWYRQSLGQGLEFLIYFQGNSAPDKSGLPSDRFSAERTGGSVSTLTIQRTQQEDSAVYLCASSLDLWVSGRSGDTQYFGPGTRLTVL.